This TCR beta chain comes out of a study of cytomegalovirus exposure and HLA in healthy donors. Findings and limits, study-wide: A missense DCLRE1C variant was associated with V- and J-gene trimming of TCR beta chains in a later analysis, and an independent cohort replicated the association. By HLA locus, TCR association rates varied in a later analysis, with DRB1 showing the most and HLA-C the fewest. Sequence variants that were highly shared formed a cluster that was likely a sequencing artifact. Accurate HLA-A and HLA-B prediction from TCR beta sequences was reported for most subjects.

V was cut by 1 base and J by 7 bases, with 5 bases left in between. Germline V gene lookup returns CDR1 LNHDA and CDR2 SQIVND (reference sequence). This CDR3 contains 12 residues. About this clone: Its antigen is unidentified.

Primers: 60 Vbeta forward and 13 Jbeta reverse. The data were produced by immunoSEQ multiplex PCR, yet TCRdb's version contains in-frame clones alone and is incomplete. Of about 210,000 clones in the sample, roughly 87% are singletons; the top ten hold more than 1%. The chain links TRBV19 to TRBJ1-5, with D unresolved. This clonotype was obtained from a boy aged 2 to 10 in good health and CMV-seronegative. The sample taken for sequencing was PBMCs. The CDR3 DNA reads as TGTGCCAGTAGTATAGTGAGGCAGCCCCAGCATTTT. It encodes CASSIVRQPQHF.